This TCR beta chain originates from a study of shared clonotypes between healthy human individuals. Remarks on this clone: Its antigen is unknown.

Regarding the study as a whole: Naive subsets, compared against memory subsets, generally had larger estimated richness values.

TCRdb keeps only in-frame clones here, not all; method: immunoSEQ multiplex PCR. The sample has around 2.1 million clones; approximately 94% are singletons. Naive CD8 cells were CD45RO-negative, positively selected for CCR7, excluding terminally differentiated effector memory CD45RA+ cells. Sequencing input: naive CD8+ T cells from PBMCs. The source of this sequence is a man between 18 and 35 years old in good health. Some clones in this sample may be carry-over from other donors' samples.

Written as DNA, the CDR3 is TGTGCCAGCAGTGCCGGACCGATGCGGGGCGAGCAGTACTTC. Encoded protein: CASSAGPMRGEQYF. The V gene is TRBV6-6, the J gene TRBJ2-7; D is possibly TRBD2 (6 bases). V shed 5 bases and J shed 6 bases, with 17 bases lying between them. Looked up from germline, CDR1 is MNHNY and CDR2 is SVGAGI (reference sequence). This CDR3 region has 14 residues.